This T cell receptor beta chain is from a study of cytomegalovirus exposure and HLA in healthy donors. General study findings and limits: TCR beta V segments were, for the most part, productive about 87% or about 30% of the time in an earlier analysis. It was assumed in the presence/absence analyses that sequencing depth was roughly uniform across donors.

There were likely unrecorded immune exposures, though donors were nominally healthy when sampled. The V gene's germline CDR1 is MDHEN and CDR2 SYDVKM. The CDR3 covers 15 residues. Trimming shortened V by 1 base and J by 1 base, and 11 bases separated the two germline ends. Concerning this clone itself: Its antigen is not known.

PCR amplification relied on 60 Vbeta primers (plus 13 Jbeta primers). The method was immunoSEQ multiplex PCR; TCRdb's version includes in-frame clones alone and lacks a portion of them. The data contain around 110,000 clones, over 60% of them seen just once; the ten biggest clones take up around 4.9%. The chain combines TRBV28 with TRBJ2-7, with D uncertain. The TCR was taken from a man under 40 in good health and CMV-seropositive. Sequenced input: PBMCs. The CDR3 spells CASSLSQAESYEQYF. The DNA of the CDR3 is TGTGCCAGCAGTTTATCCCAGGCAGAATCCTACGAGCAGTACTTC.